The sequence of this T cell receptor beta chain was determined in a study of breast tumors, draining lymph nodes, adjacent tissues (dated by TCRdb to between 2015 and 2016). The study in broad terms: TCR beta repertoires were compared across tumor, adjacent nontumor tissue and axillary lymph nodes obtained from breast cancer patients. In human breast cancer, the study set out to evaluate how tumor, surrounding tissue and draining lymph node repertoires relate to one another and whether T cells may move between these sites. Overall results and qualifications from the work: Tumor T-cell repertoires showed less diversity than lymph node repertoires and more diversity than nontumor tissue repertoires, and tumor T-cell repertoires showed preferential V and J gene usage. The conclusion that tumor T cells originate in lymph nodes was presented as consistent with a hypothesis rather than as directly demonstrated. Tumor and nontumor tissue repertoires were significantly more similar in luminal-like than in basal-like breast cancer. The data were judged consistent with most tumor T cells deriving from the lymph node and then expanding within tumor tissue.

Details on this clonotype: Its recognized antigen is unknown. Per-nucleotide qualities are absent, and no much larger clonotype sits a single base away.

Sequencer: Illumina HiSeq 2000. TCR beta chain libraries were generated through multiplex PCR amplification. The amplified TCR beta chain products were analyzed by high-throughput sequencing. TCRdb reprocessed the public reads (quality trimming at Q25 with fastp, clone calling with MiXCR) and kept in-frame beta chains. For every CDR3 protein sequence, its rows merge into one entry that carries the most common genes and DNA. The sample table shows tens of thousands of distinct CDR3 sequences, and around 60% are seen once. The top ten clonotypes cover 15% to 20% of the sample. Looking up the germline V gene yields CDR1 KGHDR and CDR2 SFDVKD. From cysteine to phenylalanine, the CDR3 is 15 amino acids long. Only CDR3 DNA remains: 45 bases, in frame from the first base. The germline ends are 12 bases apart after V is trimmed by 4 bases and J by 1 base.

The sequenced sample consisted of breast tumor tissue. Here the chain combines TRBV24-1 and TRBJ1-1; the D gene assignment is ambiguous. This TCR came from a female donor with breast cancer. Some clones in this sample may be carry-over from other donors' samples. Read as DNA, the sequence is TGTGCCACCAGTGACCCCCCGGACGGGAACACTGAAGCTTTCTTT. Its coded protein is CATSDPPDGNTEAFF.